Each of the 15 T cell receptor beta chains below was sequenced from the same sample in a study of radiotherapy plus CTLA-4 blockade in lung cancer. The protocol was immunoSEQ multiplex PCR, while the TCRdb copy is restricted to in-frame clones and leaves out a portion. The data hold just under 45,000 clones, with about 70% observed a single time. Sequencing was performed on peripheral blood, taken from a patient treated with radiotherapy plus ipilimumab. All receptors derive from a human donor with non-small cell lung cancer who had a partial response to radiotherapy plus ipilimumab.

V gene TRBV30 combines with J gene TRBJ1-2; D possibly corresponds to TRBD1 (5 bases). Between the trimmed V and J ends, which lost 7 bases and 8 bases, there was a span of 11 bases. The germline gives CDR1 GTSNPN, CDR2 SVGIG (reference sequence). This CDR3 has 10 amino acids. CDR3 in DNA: TGTGCCTCCGGACAAGGCGGCTACACCTTC. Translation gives CASGQGGYTF.

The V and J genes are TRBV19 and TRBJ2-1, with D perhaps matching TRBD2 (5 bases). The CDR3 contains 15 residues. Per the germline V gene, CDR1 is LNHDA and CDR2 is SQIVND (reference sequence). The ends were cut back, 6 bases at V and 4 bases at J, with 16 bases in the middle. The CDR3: CASRRSVDGYNEQFF. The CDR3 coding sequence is TGTGCCAGTAGACGTAGCGTAGACGGGTACAATGAGCAGTTCTTC. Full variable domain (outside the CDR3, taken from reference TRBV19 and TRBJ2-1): DGGITQSPKYLFRKEGQNVTLSCEQNLNHDAMYWYRQDPGQGLRLIYYSQIVNDFQKGDIAEGYSVSREKKESFPLTVTSAQKNPTAFYLCASRRSVDGYNEQFFGPGTRLTVL.

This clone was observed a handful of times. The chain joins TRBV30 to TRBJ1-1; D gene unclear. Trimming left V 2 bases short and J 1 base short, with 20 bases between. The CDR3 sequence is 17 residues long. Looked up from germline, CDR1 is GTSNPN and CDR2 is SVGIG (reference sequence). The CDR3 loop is CAWSPRGGVFRNTEAFF. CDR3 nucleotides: TGTGCCTGGAGTCCCCGAGGAGGAGTGTTCCGGAACACTGAAGCTTTCTTT.

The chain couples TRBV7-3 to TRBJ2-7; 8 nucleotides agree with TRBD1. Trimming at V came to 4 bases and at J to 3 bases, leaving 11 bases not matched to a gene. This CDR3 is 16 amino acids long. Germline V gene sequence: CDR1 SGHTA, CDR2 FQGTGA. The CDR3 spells CASSSTPGQADYEQYF. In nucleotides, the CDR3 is TGTGCCAGCAGCTCAACACCGGGACAGGCTGACTACGAGCAGTACTTC. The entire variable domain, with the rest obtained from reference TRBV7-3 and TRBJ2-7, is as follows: GAGVSQTPSNKVTEKGKYVELRCDPISGHTALYWYRQSLGQGPEFLIYFQGTGAADDSGLPNDRFFAVRPEGSVSTLKIQRTERGDSAVYLCASSSTPGQADYEQYFGPGTRLTVT.

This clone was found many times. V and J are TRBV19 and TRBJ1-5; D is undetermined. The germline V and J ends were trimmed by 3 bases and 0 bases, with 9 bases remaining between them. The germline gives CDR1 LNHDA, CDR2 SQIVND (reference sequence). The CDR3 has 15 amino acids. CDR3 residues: CASSINRDSNQPQHF. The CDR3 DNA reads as TGTGCCAGTAGTATCAACAGAGATAGCAATCAGCCCCAGCATTTT. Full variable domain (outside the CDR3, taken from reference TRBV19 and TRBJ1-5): DGGITQSPKYLFRKEGQNVTLSCEQNLNHDAMYWYRQDPGQGLRLIYYSQIVNDFQKGDIAEGYSVSREKKESFPLTVTSAQKNPTAFYLCASSINRDSNQPQHFGDGTRLSIL.

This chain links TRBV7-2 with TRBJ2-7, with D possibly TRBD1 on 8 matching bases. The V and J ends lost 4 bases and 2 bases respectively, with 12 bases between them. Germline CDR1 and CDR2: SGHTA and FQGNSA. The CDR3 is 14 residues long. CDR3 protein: CASSYRGGTYEQYF. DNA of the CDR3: TGTGCCAGCAGCTACAGGGGGGGAACCTACGAGCAGTACTTC.

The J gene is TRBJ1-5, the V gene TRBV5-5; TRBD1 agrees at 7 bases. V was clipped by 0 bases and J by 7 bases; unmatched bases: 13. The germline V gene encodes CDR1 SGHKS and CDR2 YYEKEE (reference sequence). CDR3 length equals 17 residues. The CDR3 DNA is TGTGCCAGCAGCTTGGCCTGGAAAGGGGGCCCCGTGCAGCCCCAGCATTTT. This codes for CASSLAWKGGPVQPQHF.

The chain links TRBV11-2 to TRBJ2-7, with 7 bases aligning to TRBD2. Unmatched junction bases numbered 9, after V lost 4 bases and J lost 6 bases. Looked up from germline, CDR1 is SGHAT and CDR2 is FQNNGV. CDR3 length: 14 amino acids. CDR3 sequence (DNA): TGTGCCAGCAGCTCACCCCGACTAGCAATCGAGCAGTACTTC. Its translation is CASSSPRLAIEQYF.

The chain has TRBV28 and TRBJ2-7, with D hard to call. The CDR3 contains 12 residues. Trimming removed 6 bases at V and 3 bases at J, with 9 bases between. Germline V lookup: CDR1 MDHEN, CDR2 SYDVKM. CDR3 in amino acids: CASSPLGYEQYF. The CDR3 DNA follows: TGTGCCAGCAGCCCTCTCGGCTACGAGCAGTACTTC.

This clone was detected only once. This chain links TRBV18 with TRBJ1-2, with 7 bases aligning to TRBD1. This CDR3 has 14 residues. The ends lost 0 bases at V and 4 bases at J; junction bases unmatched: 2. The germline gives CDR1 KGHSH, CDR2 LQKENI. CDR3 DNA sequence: TGTGCCAGCTCACCACCGGCAGGGGGCTATGGCTACACCTTC. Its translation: CASSPPAGGYGYTF.

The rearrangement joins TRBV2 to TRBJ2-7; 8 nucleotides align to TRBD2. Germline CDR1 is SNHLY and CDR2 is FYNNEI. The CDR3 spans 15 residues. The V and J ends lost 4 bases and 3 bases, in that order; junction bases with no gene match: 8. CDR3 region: CASSAGGGWYYEQYF. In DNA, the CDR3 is TGTGCCAGCAGTGCGGGAGGGGGATGGTACTACGAGCAGTACTTC.

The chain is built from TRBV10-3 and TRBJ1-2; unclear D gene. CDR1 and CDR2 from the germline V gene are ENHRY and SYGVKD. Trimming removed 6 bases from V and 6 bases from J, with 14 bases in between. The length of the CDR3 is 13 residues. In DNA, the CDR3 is TGTGCCATCAGCGAAACCGGGAGGGATGGCTACACCTTC. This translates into CAISETGRDGYTF.

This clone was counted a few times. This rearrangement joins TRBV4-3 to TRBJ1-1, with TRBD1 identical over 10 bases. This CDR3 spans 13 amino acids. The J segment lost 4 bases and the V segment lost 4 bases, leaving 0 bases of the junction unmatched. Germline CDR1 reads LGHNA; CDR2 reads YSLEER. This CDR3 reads CASSRDRGTEAFF. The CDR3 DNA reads TGCGCCAGCAGCCGGGACAGGGGCACTGAAGCTTTCTTT.

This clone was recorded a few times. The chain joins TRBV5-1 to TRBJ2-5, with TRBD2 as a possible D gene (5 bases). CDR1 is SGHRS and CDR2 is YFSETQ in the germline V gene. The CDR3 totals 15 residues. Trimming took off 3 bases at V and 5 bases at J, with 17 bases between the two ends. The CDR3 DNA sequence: TGCGCCAGCAGCTCGGATCTAGCCTCGCAGGAGACCCAGTACTTC. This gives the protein CASSSDLASQETQYF.

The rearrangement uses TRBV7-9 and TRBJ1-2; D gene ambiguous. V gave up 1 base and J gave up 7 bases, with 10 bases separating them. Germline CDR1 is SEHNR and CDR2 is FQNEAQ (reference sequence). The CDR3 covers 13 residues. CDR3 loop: CASSLEFEGGYTF. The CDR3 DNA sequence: TGTGCCAGCAGCTTAGAATTCGAGGGTGGCTACACCTTC.